Shown below are 15 T cell receptor beta chains from a single sample sequenced in a study of siplizumab effects on memory and regulatory T cells. Sequencing used immunoSEQ multiplex PCR; TCRdb keeps in-frame clones, though not all of them. The sample carries about 100,000 clones, about 91% recorded once. Sequencing was performed on CD4+ T cells sorted from blood. All receptors come from a human donor in good health. Some clones in this sample may be carry-over from other donors' samples.

CDR3 DNA sequence: TGTGCCAGCAGCTCTATGACAAGCTCTGGAAACACCATATATTTT. Protein product: CASSSMTSSGNTIYF. The chain is built from TRBV27 and TRBJ1-3, with D hard to call. CDR3 size: 15 residues. V dropped 6 bases and J dropped 0 bases, with 12 bases sitting between them. Germline lookup yields CDR1 MNHEY and CDR2 SMNVEV (reference sequence).

The chain recombines TRBV5-1 with TRBJ2-1; D is possibly TRBD2 (5 bases). Trimming removed 0 bases at V and 0 bases at J, with 10 bases between. This CDR3 spans 16 amino acids. The germline V gene has CDR1 SGHRS and CDR2 YFSETQ. DNA of the CDR3: TGCGCCAGCAGCTTGGCCGCGGGCAGCTCCTACAATGAGCAGTTCTTC. Residues: CASSLAAGSSYNEQFF.

For this clone: Different DNA sequences within this sample yield the same CDR3. The chain combines TRBV7-3 with TRBJ1-6; the match to TRBD1 covers 7 bases. The germline gives CDR1 SGHTA, CDR2 FQGTGA. The CDR3 is 14 amino acids. V dropped 5 bases and J dropped 6; count of bases not matched to a gene: 4. As DNA, the CDR3 is TGTGCCAGCAGCCTCAGGGGGGGTAATTCACCCCTCCACTTT. This encodes CASSLRGGNSPLHF.

The rearrangement joins TRBV18 to TRBJ2-7; a possible D gene is TRBD1 (6 bases). The CDR3 extends over 13 amino acids. V gave up 1 base and J gave up 2 bases, with 6 bases separating them. Germline V gives CDR1 KGHSH, CDR2 LQKENI. The CDR3 region has the DNA TGTGCCAGCTCACCACAGGGGGCCTACGAGCAGTACTTC. This gives the protein CASSPQGAYEQYF.

V gene TRBV4-1 combines with J gene TRBJ2-7, with D maybe TRBD2 (6 bases). V lost 1 base and J lost 0, with 13 bases in between. From germline, CDR1 is MGHRA and CDR2 YSYEKL. The length of the CDR3 is 16 residues. The CDR3: CASSQGRAGNSYEQYF. For the CDR3, the DNA is TGCGCCAGCAGCCAAGGGAGGGCAGGGAACTCCTACGAGCAGTACTTC.

This clone has just a few counts. The CDR3 bases are TGTGCCAGCAGCGTAGGTACGGGGACTGAAGCTTTCTTT. Amino acid sequence: CASSVGTGTEAFF. This chain joins TRBV9 and TRBJ1-1; D ambiguous. Trimming took off 0 bases at V and 5 bases at J, with 8 bases between the two ends. The germline CDR1 and CDR2 sequences are SGDLS and YYNGEE. The CDR3 extends over 13 amino acids. Using reference TRBV9 and TRBJ1-1 for the parts outside the CDR3, the full variable domain is DSGVTQTPKHLITATGQRVTLRCSPRSGDLSVYWYQQSLDQGLQFLIQYYNGEERAKGNILERFSAQQFPDLHSELNLSSLELGDSALYFCASSVGTGTEAFFGQGTRLTVV.

The chain joins TRBV5-8 to TRBJ2-5; the D gene is possibly TRBD1 (6 bases). The CDR3 spans 15 residues. The ends were cut back, 0 bases at V and 2 bases at J, with 11 bases in the middle. The germline gives CDR1 SGHTS, CDR2 YDEGEE. CDR3 sequence reads: CASSLGTEFQETQYF. The CDR3, as DNA: TGTGCCAGCAGCTTGGGGACAGAATTTCAAGAGACCCAGTACTTC.

The V gene is TRBV7-2, the J gene TRBJ2-7; 7 positions match TRBD1. Unmatched junction bases numbered 5, after V lost 2 bases and J lost 4 bases. CDR1 SGHTA and CDR2 FQGNSA come from the germline V gene. The CDR3 sequence is 14 residues long. CDR3 amino acids: CASSLTWDSYEQYF. Written as DNA, the CDR3 is TGTGCCAGCAGCTTAACGTGGGACAGTTACGAGCAGTACTTC. The full variable domain, in which reference TRBV7-2 and TRBJ2-7 provide the parts outside the CDR3, is GAGVSQSPSNKVTEKGKDVELRCDPISGHTALYWYRQSLGQGLEFLIYFQGNSAPDKSGLPSDRFSAERTGGSVSTLTIQRTQQEDSAVYLCASSLTWDSYEQYFGPGTRLTVT.

The chain couples TRBV19 to TRBJ2-7, with TRBD2 matching over 14 bases. This CDR3 is built from 16 residues. Germline lookup yields CDR1 LNHDA and CDR2 SQIVND (reference sequence). V shed 8 bases, J shed 0 bases, and the junction held 6 bases outside the gene matches. CDR3 residues: CASRGLAGESSYEQYF. The CDR3 DNA follows: TGTGCCAGTCGGGGACTAGCGGGAGAGAGCTCCTACGAGCAGTACTTC. Supplemented by reference TRBV19 and TRBJ2-7, the full variable domain reads DGGITQSPKYLFRKEGQNVTLSCEQNLNHDAMYWYRQDPGQGLRLIYYSQIVNDFQKGDIAEGYSVSREKKESFPLTVTSAQKNPTAFYLCASRGLAGESSYEQYFGPGTRLTVT.

This rearrangement joins TRBV19 to TRBJ1-5; tentatively, D is TRBD1 (5 bases). Trimming shortened V by 4 bases and J by 9 bases, and 16 bases separated the two germline ends. The CDR3 spans 14 residues. Germline-derived CDR1 and CDR2 are LNHDA and SQIVND (reference sequence). CDR3 amino acids: CASSSSTGWRPQHF. For the CDR3, the DNA is TGTGCCAGTAGTAGTAGCACAGGTTGGAGGCCCCAGCATTTT.

The chain is built from TRBV15 and TRBJ2-1; no definite D call. Germline V gene lookup returns CDR1 LNHNV and CDR2 YYDKDF (reference sequence). The V end was cut by 0 bases, the J end by 9 bases, with 6 bases between. The CDR3 sequence is 12 residues long. In nucleotides, the CDR3 is TGTGCCACCAGCAGAGATTCCCGTGAGCAGTTCTTC. Amino acids: CATSRDSREQFF.

The V and J genes are TRBV7-3 and TRBJ2-3; 8 bases are a match to TRBD1. The CDR3 extends over 15 amino acids. V was clipped by 4 bases and J by 4 bases; unmatched bases: 7. Germline V gene lookup returns CDR1 SGHTA and CDR2 FQGTGA. The CDR3 nucleotides are TGTGCCAGCAGCTCCTTGACAGGGGTGTCAGATACGCAGTATTTT. It codes for CASSSLTGVSDTQYF.

The chain employs TRBV5-4 and TRBJ2-5, with no clear D. The CDR3 consists of 15 residues. Trimming removed 2 bases at V and 0 bases at J, with 11 bases between. Looked up from germline, CDR1 is SGHNT and CDR2 is YYREEE (reference sequence). The CDR3 DNA reads TGTGCCAGCAGCTTAAACCATCGCAACCAAGAGACCCAGTACTTC. It specifies CASSLNHRNQETQYF.

The CDR3 DNA follows: TGTGCCAGCAGTGCAAGACAGGGAGGCAGAACTGAAGCTTTCTTT. Its translation: CASSARQGGRTEAFF. This chain links TRBV6-1 with TRBJ1-1; 7 nucleotides match TRBD1. V trimming: 4 bases; J trimming: 5 bases; junction bases outside the gene matches: 10. The CDR3 sequence is 15 residues long. CDR1 and CDR2 (germline): MNHNS, SASEGT.

The chain recombines TRBV5-6 with TRBJ2-7; D is possibly TRBD2 (5 bases). V gave up 0 bases and J gave up 5 bases, with 18 bases separating them. Germline V lookup: CDR1 SGHDT, CDR2 YYEEEE. The CDR3 is 16 residues long. The CDR3 DNA is TGTGCCAGCAGCTTGGTGACCGTCTCACTGAGGGACGAGCAGTACTTC. Translating it yields CASSLVTVSLRDEQYF. The entire variable domain, with the rest obtained from reference TRBV5-6 and TRBJ2-7, is as follows: DAGVTQSPTHLIKTRGQQVTLRCSPKSGHDTVSWYQQALGQGPQFIFQYYEEEERQRGNFPDRFSGHQFPNYSSELNVNALLLGDSALYLCASSLVTVSLRDEQYFGPGTRLTVT.